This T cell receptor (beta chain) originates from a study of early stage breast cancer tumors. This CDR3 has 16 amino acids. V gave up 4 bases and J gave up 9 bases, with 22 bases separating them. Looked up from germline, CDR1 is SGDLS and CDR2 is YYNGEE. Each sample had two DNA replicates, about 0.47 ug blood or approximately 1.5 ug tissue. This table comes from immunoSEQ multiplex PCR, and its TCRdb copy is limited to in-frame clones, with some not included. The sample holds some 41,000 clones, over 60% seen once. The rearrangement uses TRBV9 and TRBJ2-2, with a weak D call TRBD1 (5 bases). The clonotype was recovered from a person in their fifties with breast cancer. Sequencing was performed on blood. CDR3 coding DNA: TGTGCCAGCAGCCTCAGGGCAGCACCATTGACCCGGGAGCTGTTTTTT. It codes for CASSLRAAPLTRELFF. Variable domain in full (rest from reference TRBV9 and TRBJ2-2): DSGVTQTPKHLITATGQRVTLRCSPRSGDLSVYWYQQSLDQGLQFLIQYYNGEERAKGNILERFSAQQFPDLHSELNLSSLELGDSALYFCASSLRAAPLTRELFFGEGSRLTVL.